This T cell receptor beta chain was documented in a study of blood T cell repertoires in COVID-19. Study at large: Sites in the United States, Italy and Spain provided acute and convalescent COVID-19 samples. PBMCs, B-cell-depleted T cells, or T cells were the source of the cDNA or gDNA that made up the material.

The CDR3 runs to 14 residues. Trimming pared 0 bases from V and 10 bases from J, leaving 10 bases between. The germline V gene encodes CDR1 SGHNT and CDR2 YENEEA. Libraries were prepared by immunoSEQ multiplex PCR; TCRdb keeps only in-frame clonotypes and omits some of them. The sample carries around 130,000 clones, just under 90% recorded once. The specimen sequenced was peripheral blood. The J gene is TRBJ1-6, the V gene TRBV11-3, with D possibly TRBD1 on 6 matching bases. This TCR was recovered from a woman aged 45-65 years with acute or convalescent COVID-19. In nucleotides, the CDR3 is TGTGCCAGCAGCTTAGAGGGGGCTGGGTCACCCCTCCACTTT. Its protein product is CASSLEGAGSPLHF.